This T cell receptor (beta chain) appears in the sequencing data of a study of T cells in Graves' hyperthyroidism and ophthalmopathy. Only a few counts were recorded for this clonotype. Regions amplified from RNA transcripts were the TCR beta CDR3 regions. First-round RT-PCR targeting the TCR CDR3 was performed with the HTBI primer set. TCRdb itself ran the multiplex PCR reads through MiXCR, one entry per CDR3 protein. This sample has 700,000 to 850,000 distinct CDR3 sequences, with approximately 36% found just once. The TCR sequence derives from a woman between 35 and 50 years old with Graves' hyperthyroidism. Sequencing input: blood.

The chain's CDR3 is CASSLSWEGREQYF. CDR3 DNA: TGTGCCAGCAGTTTATCGTGGGAGGGTCGCGAGCAGTACTTC. V gene TRBV7-9 combines with J gene TRBJ2-7; 7 nucleotides agree with TRBD2. Germline loops: CDR1 SEHNR, CDR2 FQNEAQ (reference sequence). With 6 bases clipped from V and 6 bases from J, the junction kept 11 bases outside the gene matches. The length of the CDR3 is 14 residues. Full variable domain (missing parts from reference TRBV7-9 and TRBJ2-7): DTGVSQNPRHKITKRGQNVTFRCDPISEHNRLYWYRQTLGQGPEFLTYFQNEAQLEKSRLLSDRFSAERPKGSFSTLEIQRTEQGDSAMYLCASSLSWEGREQYFGPGTRLTVT.